Listed below are T cell receptor beta chains from one sample, sequenced in a study of post-analysis software for immune sequencing data. TCRdb fed the PCR reads into MiXCR, producing one record per CDR3 protein. The sample records about 430,000 distinct CDR3 sequences, approximately 37% being singletons. Material: blood. The receptors shown here come from a girl aged 2 to 10 with multiple sclerosis. Each CDR3 is given with its conserved first and last residue. D genes are given only for firm matches. A clone size is listed for some rows: how often the clone was seen (once, few, many), or a class if it is expanded.

cdr3_aa,cdr3_nt,v_call,d_call,j_call,clone_size
CAISEIGTSWIEQFF,TGTGCCATCAGTGAAATTGGGACTAGCTGGATCGAGCAGTTCTTC,TRBV10-3,TRBD2,TRBJ2-1,few
CASSARQVNTEAFF,TGTGCCAGCAGTGCAAGACAAGTGAACACTGAAGCTTTCTTT,TRBV2,NA,TRBJ1-1,NA
CASSLGRGGRTDTQYF,TGTGCCAGCAGCTTAGGCCGGGGGGGGCGCACAGATACGCAGTATTTT,TRBV13,TRBD2,TRBJ2-3,once
CASSFRGYEQYF,TGTGCCAGCAGCTTCAGAGGCTACGAGCAGTACTTC,TRBV12-3/TRBV12-4,NA,TRBJ2-7,many
CASSRTPGLAGANEQYF,TGTGCCAGCAGCAGAACCCCTGGACTAGCGGGAGCAAACGAGCAGTACTTC,TRBV12-3/TRBV12-4,TRBD2,TRBJ2-7,many
CASSQDSFDGYTF,TGTGCCAGCAGCCAGGACAGTTTCGATGGCTACACCTTC,TRBV3-1,NA,TRBJ1-2,NA
CASSYSTSGYNEQFF,TGTGCCAGCAGTTACTCTACTAGCGGCTACAATGAGCAGTTCTTC,TRBV6-5,TRBD2,TRBJ2-1,few
CASSPEGHTQYF,TGTGCCAGCAGCCCGGAGGGGCATACGCAGTATTTT,TRBV9,NA,TRBJ2-3,few
CSARVQDLAKNIQYF,TGCAGTGCTAGAGTTCAGGACCTCGCCAAAAACATTCAGTACTTC,TRBV20-1,NA,TRBJ2-4,NA
CASSLDGGQETQYF,TGCGCCAGCAGCTTGGATGGGGGCCAAGAGACCCAGTACTTC,TRBV5-1,NA,TRBJ2-5,NA
CASRPLGQGASSEQYF,TGTGCCAGCAGACCGCTAGGACAGGGGGCAAGTTCCGAGCAGTACTTC,TRBV28,TRBD1,TRBJ2-7,NA
CASSFGFSETQYF,TGTGCCAGCAGTTTTGGATTTTCGGAGACCCAGTACTTC,TRBV27,NA,TRBJ2-5,NA
CASSPTSGDDGQYF,TGTGCCAGCTCACCGACTAGCGGGGACGACGGGCAGTACTTC,TRBV18,TRBD2,TRBJ2-5,NA
CASSLGYLAGGRNTQYF,TGTGCCAGCAGCTTAGGATATCTAGCGGGAGGGCGAAATACGCAGTATTTT,TRBV7-2,TRBD2,TRBJ2-3,NA
CASNLGGVGGTDTQYF,TGTGCCAGCAACCTAGGGGGGGTTGGGGGCACAGATACGCAGTATTTT,TRBV2,NA,TRBJ2-3,once
CATSAPRGTGGITEAFF,TGTGCCACCAGTGCGCCAAGGGGGACAGGGGGCATCACTGAAGCTTTCTTT,TRBV24-1,TRBD1,TRBJ1-1,NA
CASSLHPGGTSGGYTF,TGTGCCAGCAGCCTACACCCAGGGGGAACCTCTGGTGGCTACACCTTC,TRBV7-2,TRBD1,TRBJ1-2,NA
CASSRTDTGDEQYF,TGCGCCAGCAGCCGGACGGATACAGGGGACGAGCAGTACTTC,TRBV5-1,TRBD1,TRBJ2-7,NA
CSARDTVAGGNEQFF,TGCAGTGCTAGAGACACTGTAGCGGGAGGAAATGAGCAGTTCTTC,TRBV20-1,TRBD2,TRBJ2-1,NA
CAITGQNNEQFF,TGTGCCATCACGGGACAGAACAATGAGCAGTTCTTC,TRBV10-3,TRBD1,TRBJ2-1,NA
CASSLGAGLTYNEQFF,TGTGCCAGCAGCTTAGGGGCAGGTCTAACCTACAATGAGCAGTTCTTC,TRBV7-6,NA,TRBJ2-1,NA
CASSLAITGVRTYEQYF,TGTGCCAGCAGTTTAGCGATAACGGGAGTAAGGACCTACGAGCAGTACTTC,TRBV12-3/TRBV12-4,NA,TRBJ2-7,NA
CASSLVTGGNGQYF,TGTGCTAGCAGCTTAGTTACAGGGGGCAATGGCCAGTACTTC,TRBV7-7,TRBD1,TRBJ2-5,NA
CASSLGSMDRTVTYGYTF,TGTGCCAGCAGCTTAGGATCGATGGACAGGACAGTCACCTATGGCTACACCTTC,TRBV11-2,TRBD1,TRBJ1-2,NA
CASSPSRRALGEQYF,TGTGCCAGCAGCCCTTCCCGTAGGGCCCTGGGTGAGCAGTACTTC,TRBV7-2,NA,TRBJ2-5,NA
CASSLGLADSYEQYF,TGTGCCAGCAGCTTAGGGCTAGCGGATTCCTACGAGCAGTACTTC,TRBV7-2,TRBD2,TRBJ2-7,NA
CASSPGQAGHEQYF,TGTGCCAGCAGTCCGGGACAGGCTGGACACGAGCAGTACTTC,TRBV28,TRBD1,TRBJ2-7,few
CSARDRLAGGHEQYF,TGCAGTGCTAGAGATAGGCTAGCGGGAGGACACGAGCAGTACTTC,TRBV20-1,TRBD2,TRBJ2-7,NA
CASSRGGPGQPQHF,TGTGCCAGCAGTAGGGGGGGCCCGGGGCAGCCCCAGCATTTT,TRBV6-1,NA,TRBJ1-5,NA
CASSQRDHSYEQYF,TGTGCCAGCAGCCAACGGGATCACTCCTACGAGCAGTACTTC,TRBV7-9,NA,TRBJ2-7,few
CASSLLSGRGNEQYF,TGTGCCAGCAGCCTCCTTTCCGGGAGGGGCAACGAGCAGTACTTC,TRBV3-1,TRBD2,TRBJ2-7,few
CATSRDQGAGSYGQYF,TGTGCCACCAGCAGAGATCAGGGGGCCGGGTCATACGGGCAGTACTTC,TRBV15,TRBD1,TRBJ2-7,NA
CASSSRSETQYF,TGTGCCAGCAGTTCGAGAAGTGAGACCCAGTACTTC,TRBV6-2/TRBV6-3,NA,TRBJ2-5,few
CASTERDRGSGEQFF,TGTGCCAGCACCGAACGGGACAGGGGATCCGGTGAGCAGTTCTTC,TRBV6-1,TRBD1,TRBJ2-1,NA
CASSLEAGAGYTF,TGTGCCAGCAGCTTAGAGGCAGGGGCGGGCTACACCTTC,TRBV7-9,NA,TRBJ1-2,NA
CASSLIRNYGYTF,TGTGCCAGCAGCCTTATCCGGAACTATGGCTACACCTTC,TRBV28,NA,TRBJ1-2,NA
CASSLERGVRYNEQFF,TGTGCCAGCAGTCTGGAGCGGGGAGTACGCTACAATGAGCAGTTCTTC,TRBV3-1,TRBD2,TRBJ2-1,NA
CASSRIVHGDTQYF,TGTGCCAGCAGTAGAATTGTCCACGGTGATACGCAGTATTTT,TRBV6-1,NA,TRBJ2-3,NA
CASSVAGYRYNEQFF,TGTGCCAGCAGCGTAGCCGGGTATCGCTACAATGAGCAGTTCTTC,TRBV9,NA,TRBJ2-1,few
CASGLVPAGGHSYNEQFF,TGTGCTAGTGGTTTGGTACCGGCAGGGGGCCACTCCTACAATGAGCAGTTCTTC,TRBV12-5,TRBD1,TRBJ2-1,NA
CASSFSLTDTQYF,TGTGCCAGCAGCTTCTCCCTCACAGATACGCAGTATTTT,TRBV7-9,NA,TRBJ2-3,few
CSVELVSGRPHNEQFF,TGCAGCGTTGAGTTAGTTAGCGGGAGACCCCACAATGAGCAGTTCTTC,TRBV29-1,TRBD2,TRBJ2-1,few
CASSPYATGLNEQFF,TGTGCCAGCTCACCTTACGCGACAGGGCTCAATGAGCAGTTCTTC,TRBV18,TRBD1,TRBJ2-1,few
CASSVGTPGIQYF,TGTGCCAGCAGCGTAGGTACCCCTGGCATTCAGTACTTC,TRBV9,NA,TRBJ2-4,NA
CASSFAGGPRDEQYF,TGTGCCAGCAGCTTCGCGGGAGGGCCGAGAGATGAGCAGTACTTC,TRBV7-2,TRBD2,TRBJ2-4,few
CASSSTGTQFGTEAFF,TGTGCCAGCAGCTCAACCGGGACACAATTCGGCACTGAAGCTTTCTTT,TRBV6-6,NA,TRBJ1-1,NA
CASSQDTRGSGTYEQYF,TGTGCCAGCAGCCAAGATACGAGGGGATCGGGAACCTACGAGCAGTACTTC,TRBV3-1,NA,TRBJ2-7,NA
CSARSPGGRPYEQYF,TGCAGTGCTAGATCCCCGGGGGGAAGACCCTACGAGCAGTACTTC,TRBV20-1,TRBD2,TRBJ2-7,many